The present TCR beta chain was sequenced within a study of neoadjuvant anti-PD-1 for oral cavity cancer. In the study overall: Around day 43, patients without progression received a fourth nivolumab dose before surgery.

The ends were cut back, 6 bases at V and 4 bases at J, with 12 bases in the middle. In germline, CDR1 is SGHAT, CDR2 FQNNGV. This CDR3 region has 13 residues. This clone was picked up a small number of times. The assay was immunoSEQ multiplex PCR, and TCRdb's table has in-frame clones only and misses some. The table lists 65,000 to 70,000 clones, 86% of them singletons. Noted time point: after neoadjuvant nivolumab, at surgical resection. The origin of this receptor is a person between 35 and 79 years old with oral cavity squamous cell carcinoma. The rearrangement uses TRBV11-2 and TRBJ1-1; D is undetermined. The source material was PBMCs, sampled after nivolumab (anti-PD-1) treatment. CDR3 residues: CASRDYTLTEAFF. The CDR3 coding sequence is TGTGCCAGCAGGGATTACACCCTCACTGAAGCTTTCTTT. The full variable domain, rest sourced from reference TRBV11-2 and TRBJ1-1, is EAGVAQSPRYKIIEKRQSVAFWCNPISGHATLYWYQQILGQGPKLLIQFQNNGVVDDSQLPKDRFSAERLKGVDSTLKIQPAKLEDSAVYLCASRDYTLTEAFFGQGTRLTVV.